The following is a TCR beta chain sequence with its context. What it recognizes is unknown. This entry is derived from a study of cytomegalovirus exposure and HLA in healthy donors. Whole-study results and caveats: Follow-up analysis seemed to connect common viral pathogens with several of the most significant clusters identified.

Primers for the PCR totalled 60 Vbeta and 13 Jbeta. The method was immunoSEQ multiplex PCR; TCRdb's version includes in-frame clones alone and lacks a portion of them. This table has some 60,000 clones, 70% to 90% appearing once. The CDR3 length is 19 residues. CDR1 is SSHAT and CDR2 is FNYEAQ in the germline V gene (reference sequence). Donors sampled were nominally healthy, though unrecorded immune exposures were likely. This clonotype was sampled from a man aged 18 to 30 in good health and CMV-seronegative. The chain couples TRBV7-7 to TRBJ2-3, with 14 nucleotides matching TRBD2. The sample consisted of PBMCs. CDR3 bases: TGTGCTAGACTAACCGGGACTAGCGGGGGTCAAATGGTCACAGATACGCAGTATTTT. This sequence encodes CARLTGTSGGQMVTDTQYF.